This paragraph reports one TCR beta chain. This CDR3 has 16 residues. V was pared by 6 bases and J by 2 bases, with 11 bases of the junction left unmatched. The germline gives CDR1 SNHLY, CDR2 FYNNEI. This entry comes from a study of blood T cell repertoires in COVID-19. As originally analysed: It was from reference gene primer amplification that nucleated cell counts were estimated. The data were produced by immunoSEQ multiplex PCR, yet TCRdb's version contains in-frame clones alone and is incomplete. That table gives V, J and clone size, and the DNA gave D and trimming. The table records roughly 250,000 clones, around 89% of them present only once. Clinical history as reported by participants underpinned cohort assignment.

The chain recombines TRBV2 with TRBJ2-3, with 7 bases that match TRBD2. Specimen: PBMCs or T cells enriched from blood (not recorded which). The TCR sequence derives from a woman aged 35 to 49 with acute COVID-19. CDR3 in DNA: TGTGCCAGCAGACTCAGTTTACTAGCGATCACAGATACGCAGTATTTT. It translates to CASRLSLLAITDTQYF.